This T cell receptor beta chain derives from a study of cytomegalovirus exposure and HLA in healthy donors. For the study at large: Assignment to the Caucasian-associated ancestry cluster applied to less than 85% of the approximately 370 genotyped donors.

The PCR used 60 Vbeta and 13 Jbeta primers. Some clones are missing from TCRdb's copy, which holds only in-frame ones; the method was immunoSEQ multiplex PCR. The listing contains approximately 58,000 clones. The CDR3 runs 17 residues. The germline CDR1 and CDR2 sequences are MNHEY and SMNVEV (reference sequence). After removal of 2 bases from V and 2 bases from J, the junction contained 9 bases not matched to a gene. The sample taken for sequencing was PBMCs. V is TRBV27 and J is TRBJ2-1, with 7 bases lining up with TRBD2. The origin of this receptor is a man between 18 and 35 years old in good health and CMV-seropositive. In DNA form, the CDR3 reads TGTGCCAGCAGTTTAATCCCGGGACTACTTGCCTACAATGAGCAGTTCTTC. Its protein is CASSLIPGLLAYNEQFF.